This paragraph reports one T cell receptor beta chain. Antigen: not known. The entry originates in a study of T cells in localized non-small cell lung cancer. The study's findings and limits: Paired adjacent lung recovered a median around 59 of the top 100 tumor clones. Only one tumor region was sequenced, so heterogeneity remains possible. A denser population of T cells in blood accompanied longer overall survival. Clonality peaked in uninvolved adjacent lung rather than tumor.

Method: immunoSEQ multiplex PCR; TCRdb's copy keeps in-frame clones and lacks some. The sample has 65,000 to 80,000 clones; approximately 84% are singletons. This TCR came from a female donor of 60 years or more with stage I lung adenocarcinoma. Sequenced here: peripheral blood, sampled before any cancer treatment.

The CDR3 DNA is TGTGCCAGCAGTCCACTGAGGGGAGCAAGCTATGGCTACACCTTC. It encodes CASSPLRGASYGYTF. J is TRBJ1-2 and V is TRBV6-5, with TRBD1 as a possible D gene (5 bases). Trimming removed 5 bases from V and 4 bases from J, with 17 bases in between. The germline V gene encodes CDR1 MNHEY and CDR2 SVGAGI. This CDR3 is 15 amino acids long.